This TCR beta chain was sequenced in a study of molecular identifiers for immune sequencing clone quantification. Study information: Replicate RNA came from around 18,000 or 91,000 naive CD8 cells and was split five ways, and four parts were sequenced.

Trimming at V came to 3 bases and at J to 1 base, leaving 6 bases not matched to a gene. Germline V gene sequence: CDR1 KGHSH, CDR2 LQKENI. The CDR3 has 16 amino acids. TCRdb re-derived calls from the PCR reads in MiXCR, one entry per CDR3 protein. The sample lists about 330,000 distinct CDR3 sequences; 24% were seen once. The chain employs TRBV18 and TRBJ2-5; 9 bases are shared with TRBD1. The sequencing input was naive CD8+ T cells from blood, with Jurkat cell RNA spiked in. The subset was: FACS-sorted CD8+CD4-CCR7+CD45RA+ naive T cells. This TCR was sampled from a human donor in good health. Some libraries in this study had Jurkat cell RNA spiked in. The CDR3 region has the DNA TGTGCCAGCTCACCCCGGGACAGGGAGATCCAAGAGACCCAGTACTTC. Its translation: CASSPRDREIQETQYF.